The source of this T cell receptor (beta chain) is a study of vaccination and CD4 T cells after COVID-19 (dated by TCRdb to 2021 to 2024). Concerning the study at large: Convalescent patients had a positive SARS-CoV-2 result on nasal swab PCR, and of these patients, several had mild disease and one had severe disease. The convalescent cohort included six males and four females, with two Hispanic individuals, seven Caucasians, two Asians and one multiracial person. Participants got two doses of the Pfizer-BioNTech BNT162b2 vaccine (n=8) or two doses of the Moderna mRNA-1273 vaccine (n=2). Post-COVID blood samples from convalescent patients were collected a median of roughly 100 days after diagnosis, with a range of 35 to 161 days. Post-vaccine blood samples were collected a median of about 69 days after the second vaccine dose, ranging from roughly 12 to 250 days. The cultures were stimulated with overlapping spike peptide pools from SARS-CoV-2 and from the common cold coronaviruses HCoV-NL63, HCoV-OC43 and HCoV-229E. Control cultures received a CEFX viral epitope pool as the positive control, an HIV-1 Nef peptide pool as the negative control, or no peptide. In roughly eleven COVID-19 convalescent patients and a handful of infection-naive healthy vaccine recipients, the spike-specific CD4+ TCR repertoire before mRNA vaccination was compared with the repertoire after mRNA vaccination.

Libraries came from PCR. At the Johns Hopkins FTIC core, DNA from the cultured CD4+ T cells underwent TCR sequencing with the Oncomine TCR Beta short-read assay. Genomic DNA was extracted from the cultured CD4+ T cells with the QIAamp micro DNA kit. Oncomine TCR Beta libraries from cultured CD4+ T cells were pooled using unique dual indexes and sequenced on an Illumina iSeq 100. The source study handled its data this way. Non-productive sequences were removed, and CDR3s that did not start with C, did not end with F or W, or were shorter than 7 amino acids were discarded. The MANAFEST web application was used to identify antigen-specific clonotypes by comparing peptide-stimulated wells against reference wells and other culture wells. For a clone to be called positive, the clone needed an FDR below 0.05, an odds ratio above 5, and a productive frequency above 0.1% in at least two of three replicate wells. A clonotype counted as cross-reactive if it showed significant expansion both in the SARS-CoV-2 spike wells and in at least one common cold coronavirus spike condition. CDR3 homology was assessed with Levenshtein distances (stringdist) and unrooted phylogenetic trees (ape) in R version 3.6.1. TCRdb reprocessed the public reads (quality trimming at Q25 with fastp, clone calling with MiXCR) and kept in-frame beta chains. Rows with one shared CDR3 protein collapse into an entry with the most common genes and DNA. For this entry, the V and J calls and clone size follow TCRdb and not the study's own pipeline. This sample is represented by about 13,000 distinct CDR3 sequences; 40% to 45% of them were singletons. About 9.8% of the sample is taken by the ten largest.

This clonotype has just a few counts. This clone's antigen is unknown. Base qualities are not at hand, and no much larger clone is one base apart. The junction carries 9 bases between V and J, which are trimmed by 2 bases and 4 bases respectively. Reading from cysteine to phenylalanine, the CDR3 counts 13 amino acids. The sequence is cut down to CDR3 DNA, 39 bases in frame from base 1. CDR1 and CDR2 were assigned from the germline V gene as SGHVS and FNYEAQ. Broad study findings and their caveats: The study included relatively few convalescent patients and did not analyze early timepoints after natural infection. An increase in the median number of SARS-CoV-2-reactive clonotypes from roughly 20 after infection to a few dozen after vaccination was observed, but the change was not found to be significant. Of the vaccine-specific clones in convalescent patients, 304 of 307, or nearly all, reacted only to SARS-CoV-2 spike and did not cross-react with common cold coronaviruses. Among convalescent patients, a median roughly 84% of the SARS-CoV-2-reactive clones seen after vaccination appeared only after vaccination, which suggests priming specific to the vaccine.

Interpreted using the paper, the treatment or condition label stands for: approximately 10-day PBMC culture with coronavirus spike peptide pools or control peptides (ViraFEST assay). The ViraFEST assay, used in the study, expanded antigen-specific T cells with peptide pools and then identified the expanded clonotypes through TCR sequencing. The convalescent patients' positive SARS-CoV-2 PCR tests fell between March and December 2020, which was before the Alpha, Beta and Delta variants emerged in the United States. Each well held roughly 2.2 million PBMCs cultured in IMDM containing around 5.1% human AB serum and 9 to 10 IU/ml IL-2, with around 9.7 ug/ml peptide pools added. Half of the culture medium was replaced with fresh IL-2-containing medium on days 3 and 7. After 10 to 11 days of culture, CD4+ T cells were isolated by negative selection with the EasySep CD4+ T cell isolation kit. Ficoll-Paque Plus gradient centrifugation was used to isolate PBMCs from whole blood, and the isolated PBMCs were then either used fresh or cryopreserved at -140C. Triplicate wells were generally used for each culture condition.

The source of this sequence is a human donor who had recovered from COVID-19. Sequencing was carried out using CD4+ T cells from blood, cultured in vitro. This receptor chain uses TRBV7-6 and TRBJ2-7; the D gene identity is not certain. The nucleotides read TGTGCCAGCAGCTTAAGTAGGGAATACGAGCAGTACTTC. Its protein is CASSLSREYEQYF. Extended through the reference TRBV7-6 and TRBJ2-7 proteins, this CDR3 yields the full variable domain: GAGVSQSPRYKVTKRGQDVALRCDPISGHVSLYWYRQALGQGPEFLTYFNYEAQQDKSGLPNDRFSAERPEGSISTLTIQRTEQRDSAMYRCASSLSREYEQYFGPGTRLTVT.